These T cell receptor beta chains were read from a single sample in a study of cytomegalovirus exposure and HLA in healthy donors. TCRdb's table, derived via immunoSEQ multiplex PCR, lists solely in-frame clones and lacks some. The profile shows roughly 130,000 clones, 74% of them singletons. Sample: PBMCs. The receptors derive from a man in his forties in good health and CMV-seropositive. Both conserved end residues are part of each CDR3. The order of the fields is D gene, clone size, V gene, CDR3 length, J gene, CDR3 protein, CDR3 DNA. The D gene is left open where the match is weak. Only part of the rows carry a size: once, few, many, or a class if the clone is expanded.

>NA|NA|TRBV14|15|TRBJ2-3
CASSQDRRGTDTQYF
TGTGCCAGCAGCCAAGATCGACGGGGCACAGATACGCAGTATTTT
>TRBD2|NA|TRBV19|13|TRBJ2-1
CASMASGLNEQFF
TGTGCCAGTATGGCTAGCGGGTTGAATGAGCAGTTCTTC
>TRBD1|NA|TRBV28|15|TRBJ2-6
CASSTGQAGANVLTF
TGTGCCAGCAGTACTGGACAGGCTGGGGCCAACGTCCTGACTTTC
>NA|few|TRBV5-1|12|TRBJ2-7
CASSLPSTEQYF
TGCGCCAGCAGCTTACCTAGCACCGAGCAGTACTTC
>NA|NA|TRBV15|14|TRBJ1-4
CATSRARAGEKLFF
TGTGCCACCAGCAGAGCCCGGGCGGGGGAAAAACTGTTTTTT
>NA|NA|TRBV5-1|13|TRBJ1-1
CASSLTADTEAFF
TGCGCCAGCAGCCTTACAGCGGACACTGAAGCTTTCTTT
>TRBD2|NA|TRBV9|16|TRBJ2-1
CASSPGTSGRYNEQFF
TGTGCCAGCAGCCCGGGGACTAGCGGGAGGTACAATGAGCAGTTCTTC
>TRBD1|NA|TRBV6-1|15|TRBJ2-5
CASSDGQGARETQYF
TGTGCCAGCAGTGACGGACAGGGGGCGAGGGAGACCCAGTACTTC
>NA|NA|TRBV5-4|13|TRBJ2-7
CASSKGSIYEQYF
TGTGCCAGCAGCAAGGGGTCGATTTACGAGCAGTACTTC
>NA|few|TRBV6-1|14|TRBJ1-1
CASKESPEGTEAFF
TGTGCCAGCAAAGAAAGCCCTGAGGGCACTGAAGCTTTCTTT
>NA|NA|TRBV11-1|16|TRBJ2-2
CASSSYQDKNTGELFF
TGTGCCAGCAGCTCCTACCAAGATAAGAACACCGGGGAGCTGTTTTTT
>TRBD1|NA|TRBV11-2|13|TRBJ1-1
CASSLTGLPEAFF
TGTGCCAGCAGCTTGACAGGGTTGCCTGAAGCTTTCTTT
>NA|NA|TRBV2|13|TRBJ2-2
CASSGRGSGELFF
TGTGCCAGCAGTGGAAGGGGTAGCGGGGAGCTGTTTTTT
>NA|NA|TRBV14|14|TRBJ1-3
CASSQFVSGNTIYF
TGTGCCAGCAGCCAGTTCGTCTCTGGAAACACCATATATTTT
>TRBD1|NA|TRBV6-6|12|TRBJ1-2
CASRQQGTGYTF
TGTGCCAGCAGGCAACAGGGGACGGGCTACACCTTC
>TRBD1|NA|TRBV13|14|TRBJ2-5
CASSLDRGRETQYF
TGTGCCAGCAGCTTGGACAGGGGTCGGGAGACCCAGTACTTC
>NA|NA|TRBV18|12|TRBJ2-1
CASSPVYNEQFF
TGTGCCAGCTCACCAGTATACAATGAGCAGTTCTTC
>NA|few|TRBV18|17|TRBJ2-7
CASSLLGVAAISYEQYF
TGTGCCAGCTCACTCCTCGGGGTAGCGGCAATCTCCTACGAGCAGTACTTC